The T cell receptor (beta chain) under discussion was sequenced for a study of blood T cells in healthy people across ages. Study-level results: Compared with aged donors, long-lived donors showed fewer expanded clones, suggesting selection.

As to this clonotype: The antigen is undetermined.

For the second PCR, which ran for 7 to 11 cycles, a sample-barcoded 5' primer and a J-beta primer mix were used. Every single cDNA molecule received a tag from a template-switch adaptor with 12 random nucleotides. TCRdb ran MiXCR on the 5' RACE reads and lists one entry per CDR3 protein. The data contain more than 800,000 distinct CDR3 sequences, 40% to 50% of them singletons. Sequenced material: blood. The receptor comes from a woman aged 60 to 75 in good health.

CDR3 in DNA: TGTGCCAGCAGTCCGAGACCGAACACCGGGGAGCTGTTTTTT. This sequence encodes CASSPRPNTGELFF. The J gene is TRBJ2-2, the V gene TRBV2; D uncertain. CDR1 is SNHLY, CDR2 FYNNEI, per germline. The length of the CDR3 is 14 residues. The germline V and J ends were trimmed by 5 bases and 0 bases, with 7 bases remaining between them.